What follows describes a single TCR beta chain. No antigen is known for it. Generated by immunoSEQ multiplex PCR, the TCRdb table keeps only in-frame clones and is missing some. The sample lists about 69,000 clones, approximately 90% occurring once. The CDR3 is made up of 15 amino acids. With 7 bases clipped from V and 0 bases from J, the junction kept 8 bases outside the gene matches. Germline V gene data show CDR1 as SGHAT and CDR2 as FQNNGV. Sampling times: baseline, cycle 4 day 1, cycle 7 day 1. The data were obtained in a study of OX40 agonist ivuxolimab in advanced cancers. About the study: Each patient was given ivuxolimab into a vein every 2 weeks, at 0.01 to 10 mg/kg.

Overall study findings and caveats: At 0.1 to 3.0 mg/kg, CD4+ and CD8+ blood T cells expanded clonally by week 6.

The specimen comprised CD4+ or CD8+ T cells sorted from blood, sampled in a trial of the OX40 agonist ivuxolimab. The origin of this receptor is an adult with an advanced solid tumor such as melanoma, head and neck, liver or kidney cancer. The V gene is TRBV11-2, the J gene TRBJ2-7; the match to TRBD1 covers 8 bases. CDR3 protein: CASTLGQGTSYEQYF. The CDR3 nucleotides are TGTGCCAGCACCCTAGGACAGGGAACCTCCTACGAGCAGTACTTC.